Presented here are 6 T cell receptor beta chains from one specimen sequenced in a study of technical replicates of blood from a handful of donors. Libraries were prepared by immunoSEQ multiplex PCR; TCRdb keeps only in-frame clonotypes and omits some of them. The repertoire holds 40,000 to 65,000 clones, with 70% to 90% as singletons. Sequencing was carried out using PBMCs. All receptors derive from a human donor in good health. Some clones in this sample may be carry-over from other donors' samples.

The chain joins TRBV2 to TRBJ2-3; D is possibly TRBD1 (5 bases). Germline V lookup: CDR1 SNHLY, CDR2 FYNNEI. Trimming removed 1 base at V and 2 bases at J, with 10 bases between. This CDR3 region has 15 residues. This chain's CDR3 is CASSEGIGVTDTQYF. The CDR3 DNA follows: TGTGCCAGCAGTGAAGGGATAGGGGTCACAGATACGCAGTATTTT.

The genes are TRBV2 and TRBJ1-6; 7 nucleotides agree with TRBD1. CDR1 and CDR2 (germline): SNHLY, FYNNEI. The trim removed 4 bases at V and 10 bases at J, leaving 7 bases unmatched. The CDR3 consists of 14 residues. The CDR3 DNA is TGTGCCAGCAGTGCGGCGACAGGGCAATCACCCCTCCACTTT. It encodes CASSAATGQSPLHF. Filled out from reference TRBV2 and TRBJ1-6, the complete variable domain reads EPEVTQTPSHQVTQMGQEVILRCVPISNHLYFYWYRQILGQKVEFLVSFYNNEISEKSEIFDDQFSVERPDGSNFTLKIRSTKLEDSAMYFCASSAATGQSPLHFGNGTRLTVT.

The V and J genes are TRBV11-1 and TRBJ1-4; D may be TRBD1 (6 bases). V was cut by 2 bases and J by 3 bases, with 10 bases left in between. This CDR3 has 15 residues. Per germline, CDR1 SGHAT and CDR2 FQDESV (reference sequence). The CDR3 region has the DNA TGTGCCAGCAGCTTACAAGGGGGAGCTAATGAAAAACTGTTTTTT. Translated, it gives CASSLQGGANEKLFF.

The V and J genes are TRBV11-2 and TRBJ2-5, with D perhaps TRBD1 (5 bases). Germline V lookup: CDR1 SGHAT, CDR2 FQNNGV. With 3 bases removed from V and 1 base from J, the gap between germline ends came to 12 bases. The CDR3 is made up of 15 amino acids. The chain's CDR3 is CASSFSRQFQETQYF. As DNA, the CDR3 is TGTGCCAGCAGCTTCTCCCGACAGTTCCAAGAGACCCAGTACTTC.

This chain connects TRBV9 to TRBJ1-4; D not certain. Trimming took 3 bases from V and 0 from J, leaving 9 bases between them. The CDR3 runs 15 residues. The germline CDR1 and CDR2 sequences are SGDLS and YYNGEE. The CDR3: CASSETAATNEKLFF. CDR3 DNA sequence: TGTGCCAGCAGCGAAACAGCCGCAACTAATGAAAAACTGTTTTTT.

The chain carries TRBV2 and TRBJ2-7, with 7 nucleotides matching TRBD1. The germline gives CDR1 SNHLY, CDR2 FYNNEI. CDR3 length: 14 amino acids. V was clipped by 11 bases and J by 0 bases; unmatched bases: 10. The CDR3 protein is CALGPDRNSYEQYF. The CDR3, as DNA: TGTGCCCTAGGCCCGGACAGGAACTCCTACGAGCAGTACTTC.